Below, one T cell receptor (beta chain) is given with its context. Its matching antigen is unknown. The data belong to a study of cytomegalovirus exposure and HLA in healthy donors. Across the whole study: Within an early data release were about 85 million unique TCRs drawn from HLA-typed donors.

Study outcomes and limitations: Prior analysis indicated that the majority of TCR beta V segments exhibited productivity approximately 87% or approximately 30% of the time.

The PCR was carried out with 60 Vbeta primers and 13 Jbeta primers. Sequencing was performed with immunoSEQ multiplex PCR; in TCRdb, only in-frame clones are kept and a portion is missing. The sample has 150,000 to 200,000 clones; around 85% are singletons. Germline V gene data show CDR1 as LNHDA and CDR2 as SQIVND (reference sequence). Unmatched junction bases numbered 9, after V lost 5 bases and J lost 9 bases. This CDR3 contains 14 residues. The sequence was obtained from a boy younger than 10 in good health and CMV-seronegative. Sequencing used PBMCs. V and J are TRBV19 and TRBJ1-4, with TRBD1 identical over 7 bases. Here the CDR3 DNA reads TGTGCCAGTAGTCCCCGGGACAGATCGCAAAAACTGTTTTTT. This encodes CASSPRDRSQKLFF.